This T cell receptor beta chain came from a study of T cells in Graves' hyperthyroidism and ophthalmopathy. CDR1 is LNHDA and CDR2 is SQIVND in the germline V gene (reference sequence). Trimming took 8 bases from V and 1 from J; bases not matched to a gene: 6. This CDR3 spans 14 amino acids. The TCR beta CDR3 regions underwent amplification using RNA transcripts as the source. TCR CDR3 regions were first amplified by RT-PCR with HTBI primers. Using its own MiXCR run on the multiplex PCR reads, TCRdb lists one record per CDR3 protein. The sample has over 250,000 distinct CDR3 sequences; roughly an eighth are singletons. Patients affected by ophthalmopathy presented a Clinical Activity Score of at least 3, a NOSPECS grade of at least 4, and disease duration below 3 months.

The sequencing sample was made of blood. The receptor's source is a woman between 40 and 50 years old with Graves' ophthalmopathy. This chain links TRBV19 with TRBJ1-1; TRBD1 aligns across 8 bases. The CDR3 DNA sequence: TGTGCCAGTGGCCTCAGGGGGCGGAACACTGAAGCTTTCTTT. It is translated as CASGLRGRNTEAFF. Using reference TRBV19 and TRBJ1-1 for the parts outside the CDR3, the full variable domain is DGGITQSPKYLFRKEGQNVTLSCEQNLNHDAMYWYRQDPGQGLRLIYYSQIVNDFQKGDIAEGYSVSREKKESFPLTVTSAQKNPTAFYLCASGLRGRNTEAFFGQGTRLTVV.